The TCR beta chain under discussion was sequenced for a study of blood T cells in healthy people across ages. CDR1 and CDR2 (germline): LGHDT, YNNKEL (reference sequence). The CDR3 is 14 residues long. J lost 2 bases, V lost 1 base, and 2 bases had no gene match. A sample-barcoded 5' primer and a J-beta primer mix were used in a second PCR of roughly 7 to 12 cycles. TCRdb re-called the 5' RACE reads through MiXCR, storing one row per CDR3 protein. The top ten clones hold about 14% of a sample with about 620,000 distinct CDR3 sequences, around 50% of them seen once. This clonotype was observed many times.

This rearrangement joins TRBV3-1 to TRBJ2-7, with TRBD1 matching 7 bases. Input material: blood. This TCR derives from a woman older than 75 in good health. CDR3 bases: TGTGCCAGCAGCCAAGGGGACAGCACCTACGAGCAGTACTTC. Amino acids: CASSQGDSTYEQYF.